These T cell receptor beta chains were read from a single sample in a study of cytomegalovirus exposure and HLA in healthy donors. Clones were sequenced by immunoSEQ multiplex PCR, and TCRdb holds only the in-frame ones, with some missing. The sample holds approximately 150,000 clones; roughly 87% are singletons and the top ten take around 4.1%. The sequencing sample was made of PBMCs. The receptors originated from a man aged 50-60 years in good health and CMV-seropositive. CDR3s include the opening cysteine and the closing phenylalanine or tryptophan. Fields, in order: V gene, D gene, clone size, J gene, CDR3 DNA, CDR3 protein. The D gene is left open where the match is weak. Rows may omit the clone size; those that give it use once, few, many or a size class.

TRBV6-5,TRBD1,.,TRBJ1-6,TGTGCCAGCAGTAGGGGACAGGAAAATTCACCCCTCCACTTT,CASSRGQENSPLHF
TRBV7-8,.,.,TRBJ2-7,TGTGCCAGCAGCTTAGGGGGAGTCGGGTTGCCCTACGAGCAGTACTTC,CASSLGGVGLPYEQYF
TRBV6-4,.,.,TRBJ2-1,TGTGCCAGCAGTAACATATTCTTAGGACAGAAAAAGTTCTTC,CASSNIFLGQKKFF
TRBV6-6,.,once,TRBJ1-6,TGTGCCACCCAAAGGCGGGTAATTTCACCCCTCCACTTT,CATQRRVISPLHF
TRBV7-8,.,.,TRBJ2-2,TGTGCCAGCAGCGCCACCCGGGACTCCCTGGAGCTGTTTTTT,CASSATRDSLELFF
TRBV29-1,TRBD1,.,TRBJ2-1,TGCAGCGTTGAATCAAGACAGGGGGGAACGGGGCAGTTCTTC,CSVESRQGGTGQFF
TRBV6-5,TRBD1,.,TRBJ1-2,TGTGCCACCCGACAGGGGTCTTTAGACTATGGCTACACCTTC,CATRQGSLDYGYTF
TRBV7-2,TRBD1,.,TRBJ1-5,TGTGCCAGCAGCAGGGACAGGGGAGAGGGCAATCAGCCCCAGCATTTT,CASSRDRGEGNQPQHF
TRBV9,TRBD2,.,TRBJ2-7,TGTGCCAGCGCGGGAGGGGTACAACGAGACTCCTACGAGCAGTACTTC,CASAGGVQRDSYEQYF
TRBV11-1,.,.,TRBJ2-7,TGTGCCAGCAGCTTACAGCGCGGTACCTCCTACGAGCAGTACTTC,CASSLQRGTSYEQYF
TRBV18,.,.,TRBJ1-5,TGTGCCAGCTCACCATGGGAGAGCAATCAGCCCCAGCATTTT,CASSPWESNQPQHF
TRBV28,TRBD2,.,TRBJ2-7,TGTGCCAGCAGTTCTGCTAGCGGGGGAACCTACGAGCAGTACTTC,CASSSASGGTYEQYF
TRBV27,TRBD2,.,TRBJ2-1,TGTGCCAGCAGTTTATGGGTGAGCGGGAGTAACAATGAGCAGTTCTTC,CASSLWVSGSNNEQFF
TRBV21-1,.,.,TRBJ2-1,TGTGCCAGCAGCATTAACAATGAGCAGTTCTTC,CASSINNEQFF
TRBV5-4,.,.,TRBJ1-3,TGTGCCAGCAGCTTGGGACACTCGCTCTCTGGAAACACCATATATTTT,CASSLGHSLSGNTIYF
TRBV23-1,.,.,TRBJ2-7,TGCGCCAGCGTCATTCGGGAGCAGTACTTC,CASVIREQYF
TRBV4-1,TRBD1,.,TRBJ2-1,TGCGCCAGCAGCCAAGAAGGGGACAGTTCCTACAATGAGCAGTTCTTC,CASSQEGDSSYNEQFF
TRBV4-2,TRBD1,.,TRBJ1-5,TGTGCCAGCAGCCAAGAACAGGGGGCGTTTCAGCCCCAGCATTTT,CASSQEQGAFQPQHF
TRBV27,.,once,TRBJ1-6,TGTGCCAGCCGAGATTTCCAGGGTGGTTATAATTCACCCCTCCACTTT,CASRDFQGGYNSPLHF